Below, one TCR beta chain is given with its context. It has no known antigen specificity. No quality values exist for individual bases; no much larger clone is one base distant. The data were obtained in a study of shared clonotypes between healthy human individuals (TCRdb year 2020). Regarding the study in general: The cohort comprised a couple of women and a few men aged 18 to 49 years. For each donor, CD4 naive and CD4 memory were each given three plates, CD8 naive was given two plates, and CD8 memory was given one plate. To increase sequencing depth and limit assay-specific biases, TCR repertoire library preparation and sequencing were carried out by different laboratories using diverse techniques. Per donor, leukapheresis produced somewhere between about 0.94 and 9 billion PBMCs. Blood TCR repertoires of several healthy adults were deeply sequenced to estimate repertoire size and the extent of clonotype sharing between individuals. Here is what the overall study found, with its caveats: Sharing across a few donors was observed for about 5% of naive CD4, 3.5% of naive CD8, over 2% of memory CD4, and 0.4% of memory CD8 clonotypes. Higher generation probabilities were observed for clonotypes shared by all four sorted-subset donors than for non-shared clonotypes. Naive subsets generally had larger estimated clonotype richness than memory subsets. Pairwise subsampling indicated that sequencing depth was expected to affect the degree of clonotype sharing among donors. Incomplete sequencing was indicated by rarefaction of sorted-subset datasets, despite the large sequencing depth. Because the study included a small number of donors, the genetic and exposure-history diversity represented was limited. Sampling was restricted to blood, and TCR repertoires in tissue are likely to differ from TCR repertoires in blood.

Using the deep immunoSEQ assay, multiplex PCR amplified TCR CDR3 regions from genomic DNA. For each cell subset, the extracted genomic DNA was distributed evenly across all wells of several immunoSEQ 96-well plates, and each plate served as one replicate. For sorted subsets, each replicate PCR was loaded with about 200 ng genomic DNA, equivalent to some 31,000 T cell genomes. Purified libraries were measured with a Qubit 3.0 fluorometer, size-checked on a Bioanalyzer 2100, and measured again with the KAPA Library Quantification kit. Each immunoSEQ 96-well plate was sequenced on its own single-read 150-cycle Illumina NextSeq 550 flow cell. The authors' analysis ran thus. The immunoSEQ output contained only junctional sequences without quality scores, so filtering could not match that applied to full-length reads. Sequences were annotated with PyIR, a Python wrapper for IgBLAST v1.9, and V/J genes and CDR3 were assigned using IMGT germline references. Any read was removed if the V/J assignment was weak (E-value above 1e-6), the CDR3 was missing, or the read contained stop codons, out-of-frame junctions, or ambiguous translated residues. A V3J clonotype was defined by an identical inferred V gene, J gene, and CDR3 amino acid sequence. Percentage overlap between repertoires was computed as shared unique clonotypes divided by the size of the smaller repertoire. RTK rarefaction, the Chao1 estimator, and Recon v2.1 estimates of unobserved clonotypes were used to assess repertoire richness. OLGA was used to compute generation probabilities for all TCRbeta clonotypes that the gDNA method yielded from a handful of donors. Entries here come from immuneACCESS through TCRdb and include only in-frame sequences with V and J called. Some clones fail to appear in such tables; in the studies checked, an unresolved V gene covers under half of the shortfall, and the cause of the remainder is unknown. V and J calls and clone size are copied from that table; D and trimming were computed from the DNA. The sample contains about 2.4 million clones, just over 90% of them found a single time. Roughly 0.14% of the sample is taken by the ten largest.

Healthy HIV-negative adults with no recently reported acute infections or vaccinations were included as donors. Every donor was a Caucasian adult living in Nashville, Tennessee, USA. CD4+ T cells were enriched by magnetic negative selection; naive cells were then positively selected on CD45RA, and the negative fraction formed the memory subset. After blood collection by leukapheresis, PBMCs were isolated using Ficoll-Histopaque density gradient centrifugation and then cryopreserved in the vapor phase of liquid nitrogen. Analytical flow cytometry was used to check the purity and quantity of each magnetically sorted T cell population. Genomic DNA was isolated from every sorted fraction and measured by UV absorbance on a Nanodrop 2000c. V trim: 5 bases; J trim: 3 bases; unmatched bases: 5. The CDR3 runs 15 residues from the cysteine to the phenylalanine. The read is trimmed to its CDR3 DNA, 45 bases read in frame from base 1. Sequences MNHNY (CDR1) and SVGAGI (CDR2) are obtained from the germline V gene (reference sequence).

The sample consisted of naive CD4+ T cells sorted from blood. The cell subset or site label here, explained by the study, means: CD45RA+ positively selected. This receptor chain uses TRBV6-6 and TRBJ2-5, and 11 junction bases match TRBD2. This TCR came from a man aged 18 to 30 in good health. The base sequence is TGTGCCAGCAGTAAGCCGGGACTAGCGGAAGAGACCCAGTACTTC. Its protein is CASSKPGLAEETQYF.